This entry lists 2 T cell receptor beta chains sequenced from one sample in a study of blood T cell repertoires in COVID-19. Clones were sequenced by immunoSEQ multiplex PCR, and TCRdb holds only the in-frame ones, with some missing. The sample has some 110,000 clones; approximately 80% are singletons. Sequencing was performed on peripheral blood. These receptors were collected from a woman aged 60-70 years with acute or convalescent COVID-19.

This chain connects TRBV6-1 to TRBJ1-3; 8 nucleotides agree with TRBD1. J was trimmed by 3 bases and V by 3 bases; bases with no gene match: 7. This CDR3 is built from 16 residues. Germline V gene data show CDR1 as MNHNS and CDR2 as SASEGT. This CDR3 is CASSDNDRGLGNTIYF. The DNA for the CDR3 is TGTGCCAGCAGTGACAACGACAGGGGACTTGGAAACACCATATATTTT.

This clone has just one count. The chain employs TRBV28 and TRBJ2-3, with D perhaps matching TRBD2 (6 bases). The V and J ends lost 8 bases and 4 bases respectively, with 28 bases between them. This CDR3 contains 18 residues. CDR1 is MDHEN and CDR2 is SYDVKM in the germline V gene. CDR3 residues: CASDLSRLAGRDADTQYF. The CDR3 bases are TGTGCCAGCGATTTAAGCAGGTTGGCGGGAAGGGACGCAGATACGCAGTATTTT.